The rows below give T cell receptor beta chains drawn from one sample of a study of T-cell reconstitution after alpha-beta-depleted transplantation in children. MiXCR was run by TCRdb on the PCR reads, yielding one entry per CDR3 protein. The sample consists of 500,000 to 600,000 distinct CDR3 sequences, 25% to 30% of them appearing once. The specimen comprised PBMCs, sampled before TCRalphabeta/CD19-depleted stem cell transplant. Source of these receptors: a boy less than two years old with Wiskott-Aldrich syndrome, due to receive a stem cell transplant. Each CDR3 is given with its conserved first and last residue. A D gene is named only where the DNA matches it firmly. Expanded clones get a size class; other rows say once, few or many, or leave the size out.

J: TRBJ1-2
V: TRBV12-3/TRBV12-4
D: TRBD1
size: .
DNA: TGTGCCAGCAGTTTAATGGGACAGGGGTGGGACTATGGCTACACCTTC
CDR3: CASSLMGQGWDYGYTF

J: TRBJ2-3
V: TRBV12-3/TRBV12-4
D: .
size: few
DNA: TGTGCCAGCAACGAGTATCCCACAGATACGCAGTATTTT
CDR3: CASNEYPTDTQYF

J: TRBJ1-5
V: TRBV27
D: .
size: .
DNA: TGTGCCAGCAGTTTAAATGCGGGTCGCAATCAGCCCCAGCATTTT
CDR3: CASSLNAGRNQPQHF

J: TRBJ2-5
V: TRBV5-5
D: .
size: .
DNA: TGTGCCAGCAGCTTGCTAAGGGCCCAGGAGACCCAGTACTTC
CDR3: CASSLLRAQETQYF

J: TRBJ1-2
V: TRBV29-1
D: .
size: few
DNA: TGCAGCGTAGGTGGGGCAGGGAGGCGTCTTGGCTACACCTTC
CDR3: CSVGGAGRRLGYTF

J: TRBJ2-5
V: TRBV25-1
D: TRBD1
size: .
DNA: TGTGCCAGCAGTGCACAGGGGGTGGAGACCCAGTACTTC
CDR3: CASSAQGVETQYF

J: TRBJ1-3
V: TRBV5-1
D: .
size: .
DNA: TGCGCCAGCAGCTTGGCCAAGGGGGCTGGAAACACCATATATTTT
CDR3: CASSLAKGAGNTIYF

J: TRBJ2-2
V: TRBV7-6
D: TRBD2
size: .
DNA: TGTGCCAGCAGCTTAAGAGCATTCGGGACAGGACTAGCGGGAGCCACCGGGGAGCTGTTTTTT
CDR3: CASSLRAFGTGLAGATGELFF

J: TRBJ2-3
V: TRBV5-1
D: .
size: .
DNA: TGCGCCAGCAGCTTGGACAGGATTGTTACGCAGTATTTT
CDR3: CASSLDRIVTQYF

J: TRBJ2-7
V: TRBV20-1
D: .
size: .
DNA: TGCAGTGCTACAACGGAGCGGACCCGCTACGAGCAGTACTTC
CDR3: CSATTERTRYEQYF

J: TRBJ2-7
V: TRBV7-3
D: TRBD1
size: few
DNA: TGTGCCAGCAGCCCAGGGGGACCATCCTACGAGCAGTACTTC
CDR3: CASSPGGPSYEQYF

J: TRBJ2-7
V: TRBV28
D: .
size: few
DNA: TGTGCCAGTTCCGGGAGCCTCCGGACCCACGAGCAGTACTTC
CDR3: CASSGSLRTHEQYF

J: TRBJ2-7
V: TRBV7-7
D: .
size: .
DNA: TGTGCCAGCAGCTCTCCCGGGTCCCGTATGGACGAGCAGTACTTC
CDR3: CASSSPGSRMDEQYF

J: TRBJ2-2
V: TRBV5-5
D: TRBD2
size: .
DNA: TGTGCCATCAGCCCGGGACTAGCCGTCGGGGAGCTGTTTTTT
CDR3: CAISPGLAVGELFF

J: TRBJ1-3
V: TRBV10-3
D: .
size: .
DNA: TGTGCCATCAGTGGGGAAGGTGGAAACACCATATATTTT
CDR3: CAISGEGGNTIYF

J: TRBJ2-3
V: TRBV7-2
D: TRBD2
size: few
DNA: TGTGCCAGCAGCTTGGCTAGCGGGAGTATCGGAGATACGCAGTATTTT
CDR3: CASSLASGSIGDTQYF

J: TRBJ2-3
V: TRBV11-2
D: .
size: .
DNA: TGTGCCAGCAGCTTAAGCCGTACTAGCACAGATACGCAGTATTTT
CDR3: CASSLSRTSTDTQYF